Below are 23 T cell receptor beta chains sequenced from a single sample in a study of radiotherapy plus CTLA-4 blockade in lung cancer listed by TCRdb under 2018. Library method: the immunoSEQ multiplex PCR assay. What TCRdb holds here is the immuneACCESS table cut down to in-frame rearrangements. Part of the clones is not present; checked against another copy, under half of the missing clones reflect an unresolved V gene, and the others are unexplained. The sample contains around 80,000 clones, roughly 79% of them found a single time. Clones ranked in the top ten supply approximately 22% of the sample. The sequencing used peripheral blood, collected from a patient treated with radiotherapy plus ipilimumab. The source of these receptors is a human donor with non-small cell lung cancer whose response to radiotherapy plus ipilimumab could not be evaluated. Some clones in this sample may be carry-over from other donors' samples.

V usage is TRBV6-4 and J usage is TRBJ2-1; 10 nucleotides line up with TRBD2. The CDR3 extends over 18 amino acids. The ends lost 6 bases at V and 8 bases at J; junction bases unmatched: 19. Germline CDR1 reads MRHNA; CDR2 reads SNTAGT. The CDR3 coding sequence is TGTGCCAGCAGCCTGCAACCTCTAGCGGGGGCCAGGTGGGATGAGCAGTTCTTC. It codes for CASSLQPLAGARWDEQFF.

The rearrangement joins TRBV28 to TRBJ1-1, with TRBD1 as a possible D gene (5 bases). Germline V lookup: CDR1 MDHEN, CDR2 SYDVKM. The V gene lost 7 bases and the J gene lost 11 bases, with 20 bases spanning the gap. The CDR3 extends over 13 amino acids. CDR3 amino acids: CASMRGVILEAFF. The CDR3 bases are TGTGCCAGCATGCGGGGGGTCATTTTGGAGGCTTTCTTT. The full variable domain, in which reference TRBV28 and TRBJ1-1 provide the parts outside the CDR3, is DVKVTQSSRYLVKRTGEKVFLECVQDMDHENMFWYRQDPGLGLRLIYFSYDVKMKEKGDIPEGYSVSREKKERFSLILESASTNQTSMYLCASMRGVILEAFFGQGTRLTVV.

The chain employs TRBV13 and TRBJ2-2, with a possible D match to TRBD1 (6 bases). V lost 5 bases and J lost 7, with 14 bases in between. Germline CDR1 and CDR2: PRHDT and FYEKMQ (reference sequence). CDR3 length equals 14 residues. The CDR3 bases are TGTGCCAGCAGCACCAGACAGGAAAGCGGGGAGCTGTTTTTT. Translating it yields CASSTRQESGELFF. The complete variable domain, with remaining parts taken from reference TRBV13 and TRBJ2-2, reads AAGVIQSPRHLIKEKRETATLKCYPIPRHDTVYWYQQGPGQDPQFLISFYEKMQSDKGSIPDRFSAQQFSDYHSELNMSSLELGDSALYFCASSTRQESGELFFGEGSRLTVL.

This clone was counted a single time. V and J are TRBV9 and TRBJ2-1; D is possibly TRBD2 (6 bases). Trimming stripped 0 bases from V and 7 bases from J, with 20 bases between. The length of the CDR3 is 17 residues. Per germline, CDR1 SGDLS and CDR2 YYNGEE. The CDR3 here is CASSVVGVSGGGNEQFF. The DNA for the CDR3 is TGTGCCAGCAGCGTAGTGGGGGTTAGCGGAGGAGGGAATGAGCAGTTCTTC.

The chain links TRBV5-4 to TRBJ2-7, with 12 positions matching TRBD2. V shed 5 bases, J shed 3 bases, and the junction held 9 bases outside the gene matches. The CDR3 is 16 amino acids. CDR1 SGHNT and CDR2 YYREEE come from the germline V gene (reference sequence). The CDR3 here is CASSPSGGGSFYEQYF. CDR3 nucleotides: TGTGCCAGCAGTCCTAGCGGGGGGGGGTCCTTCTACGAGCAGTACTTC.

This clone was found a few times. The rearrangement joins TRBV18 to TRBJ1-3; unclear D gene. Trimming stripped 2 bases from V and 0 bases from J, with 8 bases between. The length of the CDR3 is 15 residues. CDR1 is KGHSH, CDR2 LQKENI, per germline. DNA of the CDR3: TGTGCCAGCTCACCATCAGTAAGCTCTGGAAACACCATATATTTT. Translated, it gives CASSPSVSSGNTIYF.

This clone showed up just once. The junction does not match germline at one end; this may be a read error. The chain carries TRBV4-3 and TRBJ1-3, with 8 bases that match TRBD1. This CDR3 has 15 residues. Germline V gene lookup returns CDR1 LGHNA and CDR2 YSLEER. Here the CDR3 reads CTSSPELGQGYTIYF. CDR3 DNA: TGCACCAGCAGCCCTGAACTCGGACAGGGTTACACCATATATTTT.

This clone was observed a handful of times. V usage is TRBV7-6 and J usage is TRBJ2-3; 8 bases agree with TRBD2. Looked up from germline, CDR1 is SGHVS and CDR2 is FNYEAQ. V shed 5 bases, J shed 4 bases, and the junction held 8 bases outside the gene matches. The CDR3 spans 15 residues. This CDR3 reads CASSGRRGEPDTQYF. The CDR3, as DNA: TGTGCCAGCAGCGGACGGCGGGGGGAGCCAGATACGCAGTATTTT.

The sample holds a few counts of this clone. The rearrangement uses TRBV13 and TRBJ2-1; maybe TRBD1 (6 bases). Trimming shortened V by 5 bases and J by 3 bases, and 11 bases separated the two germline ends. CDR3 size: 14 residues. CDR1 and CDR2 (germline): PRHDT, FYEKMQ (reference sequence). CDR3 amino acids: CASSLVDSYNEQFF. The CDR3 DNA reads TGTGCCAGCAGCCTTGTGGACAGCTACAATGAGCAGTTCTTC.

The chain recombines TRBV4-1 with TRBJ2-5; 8 nucleotides match TRBD1. Per germline, CDR1 MGHRA and CDR2 YSYEKL. The V gene end was trimmed by 2 bases and the J gene end by 5 bases; junction bases not matched to a gene: 4. CDR3 length equals 14 residues. CDR3 in amino acids: CASSQSTGVETQYF. The CDR3 DNA is TGCGCCAGCAGCCAATCGACAGGGGTCGAGACCCAGTACTTC.

The V call is TRBV5-1, the J call TRBJ2-1; 12 positions agree with TRBD2. The CDR3 totals 15 residues. Germline V gene lookup returns CDR1 SGHRS and CDR2 YFSETQ. J was trimmed by 8 bases and V by 4 bases; bases with no gene match: 7. The CDR3 region has the DNA TGCGCCAGCAGCCAGCTAGCGGGGGGGCCCCATGAGCAGTTCTTC. This sequence encodes CASSQLAGGPHEQFF.

This clone has only a few counts. This sequence joins TRBV29-1 and TRBJ2-7; D gene unclear. This CDR3 is 11 amino acids long. V gave up 7 bases and J gave up 3 bases, with 10 bases separating them. CDR1 is SQVTM, CDR2 ANQGSEA, per germline. CDR3 protein: CSAYRDYEQYF. In DNA form, the CDR3 reads TGCAGCGCGTACAGAGACTACGAGCAGTACTTC.

V and J are TRBV28 and TRBJ1-4; D perhaps matches TRBD1 (6 bases). The germline CDR1 and CDR2 sequences are MDHEN and SYDVKM. The CDR3 is 16 residues long. V was pared by 2 bases and J by 5 bases, with 15 bases between. This CDR3 is CASSLALGQGNEKLFF. The CDR3 DNA is TGTGCCAGCAGTTTAGCATTAGGGCAGGGGAATGAAAAACTGTTTTTT.

CDR3 in amino acids: CASSPTVINQPQHF. As DNA, the CDR3 is TGTGCCAGCAGCCCAACGGTTATCAATCAGCCCCAGCATTTT. This chain links TRBV6-6 with TRBJ1-5; D not resolved. Germline V gives CDR1 MNHNY, CDR2 SVGAGI (reference sequence). V was trimmed by 6 bases and J by 3 bases, leaving 12 bases between them. The CDR3 contains 14 residues.

The chain links TRBV15 to TRBJ2-5, with TRBD2 matching 11 bases. Trimming removed 2 bases from V and 5 bases from J; junction bases left unmatched: 4. CDR3 length: 15 amino acids. Germline assignment: CDR1 LNHNV and CDR2 YYDKDF (reference sequence). CDR3 bases: TGTGCCACCAGCAGATTTAGCGGGGGGGGCGAGACCCAGTACTTC. Residues: CATSRFSGGGETQYF.

The chain combines TRBV5-6 with TRBJ2-5; D is undetermined. Trimming took 1 base from V and 2 from J, leaving 9 bases between them. The CDR3 runs to 14 residues. Germline CDR1 and CDR2: SGHDT and YYEEEE. In DNA form, the CDR3 reads TGTGCCAGCAGCTTGCAACAAATACAAGAGACCCAGTACTTC. The encoded protein is CASSLQQIQETQYF. Looking up the rest from reference TRBV5-6 and TRBJ2-5 gives the full variable domain: DAGVTQSPTHLIKTRGQQVTLRCSPKSGHDTVSWYQQALGQGPQFIFQYYEEEERQRGNFPDRFSGHQFPNYSSELNVNALLLGDSALYLCASSLQQIQETQYFGPGTRLLVL.

The chain combines TRBV9 with TRBJ2-5; D is perhaps TRBD2 (6 bases). CDR3 size: 20 residues. Trimming removed 0 bases from V and 2 bases from J, with 26 bases in between. Germline CDR1 is SGDLS and CDR2 is YYNGEE. CDR3: CASSVASSAGWYQEQETQYF. The CDR3 nucleotides read TGTGCCAGCAGCGTAGCTAGTTCGGCGGGGTGGTATCAGGAGCAAGAGACCCAGTACTTC.

The chain has TRBV6-5 and TRBJ2-2, with a weak D call TRBD2 (6 bases). Germline values: CDR1 MNHEY, CDR2 SVGAGI. V lost 5 bases to trimming and J lost 1 base, with 11 bases between them. This CDR3 region has 15 residues. The CDR3 region has the DNA TGTGCCAGCAGTCCGCCGGGGGTGAACACCGGGGAGCTGTTTTTT. Protein sequence: CASSPPGVNTGELFF.

This clone was counted between two and nine times. The chain has TRBV5-4 and TRBJ2-5; 9 bases match TRBD1. V lost 9 bases and J lost 5; bases outside the gene matches: 5. The CDR3 is 12 residues long. Germline V gene lookup returns CDR1 SGHNT and CDR2 YYREEE (reference sequence). CDR3 amino acids: CATRGTGETQYF. In nucleotides, the CDR3 is TGTGCCACGCGGGGGACAGGGGAGACCCAGTACTTC.

The V and J genes are TRBV18 and TRBJ1-1, with 9 bases that match TRBD1. J lost 3 bases, V lost 3 bases, and 5 bases had no gene match. Germline V gene data show CDR1 as KGHSH and CDR2 as LQKENI. The CDR3 is made up of 15 amino acids. The CDR3 DNA sequence: TGTGCCAGCTCACCTAGACAGGGGGATTACACTGAAGCTTTCTTT. The encoded protein is CASSPRQGDYTEAFF.

The J gene is TRBJ1-6, the V gene TRBV18; possible D gene TRBD1, 5 bases. Germline lookup yields CDR1 KGHSH and CDR2 LQKENI. V shed 5 bases and J shed 12 bases, with 14 bases lying between them. CDR3 length equals 13 residues. In DNA, the CDR3 is TGTGCCAGCTCAGGCGGGAGCGGGGGACCCCTCCACTTT. Protein sequence: CASSGGSGGPLHF.

For this clone: A much larger clone lies a single base off, so this may be a read error. The chain uses TRBV4-2 and TRBJ2-7; 12 nucleotides match TRBD2. Per germline, CDR1 LGHNA and CDR2 YNFKEQ. The CDR3 covers 20 residues. J was trimmed by 3 bases and V by 4 bases; bases with no gene match: 19. CDR3 in DNA: TGTGCCAGCAGCCTTCTCGAGCACACTTTCCTAGCGGGGGGGGACTACGAGCAGTACTTC. Translating it yields CASSLLEHTFLAGGDYEQYF.

The chain uses TRBV18 and TRBJ2-7, with 9 bases fitting TRBD1. Germline loops: CDR1 KGHSH, CDR2 LQKENI. There are 16 residues in the CDR3. J gave up 6 bases and V 4 bases, and 13 bases lay outside the gene matches. The CDR3 loop is CASSLGQGPLGGEQYF. CDR3 nucleotides: TGTGCCAGCTCACTCGGACAGGGGCCCTTAGGGGGCGAGCAGTACTTC. Supplemented by reference TRBV18 and TRBJ2-7, the full variable domain reads NAGVMQNPRHLVRRRGQEARLRCSPMKGHSHVYWYRQLPEEGLKFMVYLQKENIIDESGMPKERFSAEFPKEGPSILRIQQVVRGDSAAYFCASSLGQGPLGGEQYFGPGTRLTVT.